The clone carrying this T cell receptor beta chain appeared once. Its target is unknown. Amplification used 60 Vbeta primers and 13 Jbeta primers. Clones were sequenced by immunoSEQ multiplex PCR, and TCRdb holds only the in-frame ones, with some missing. The data hold 150,000 or so clones, with roughly 80% observed a single time. The sample comes from a study of cytomegalovirus exposure and HLA in healthy donors. Study-wide points: Most sequenced TCRs were rare (though some public TCRs occurred in many donors).

The TCR sequence derives from a male donor in good health and CMV-seropositive. Material for sequencing was PBMCs.

The CDR3 reads CASSPQGSGNTIYF. The CDR3 nucleotides read TGTGCCAGCAGTCCACAGGGTTCTGGAAACACCATATATTTT. The chain combines TRBV28 with TRBJ1-3, with D maybe TRBD1 (6 bases). CDR1 is MDHEN, CDR2 SYDVKM, per germline. CDR3 length: 14 amino acids. Trimming stripped 5 bases from V and 1 base from J, with 9 bases between.